The present TCR beta chain was sequenced within a study of blood T cell repertoires in COVID-19. At the level of the study: Whether acute or convalescent, the COVID-19 samples came from the United States, Italy and Spain. PBMCs, B-cell-depleted T cells, or T cells were the source of the cDNA or gDNA that made up the material.

The length of the CDR3 is 14 residues. The germline gives CDR1 SGHTA, CDR2 FQGTGA. V shed 7 bases and J shed 0 bases, with 9 bases lying between them. Methods used by the authors: From reference gene primer amplification, estimates of nucleated cell counts were derived. This table comes from immunoSEQ multiplex PCR, and its TCRdb copy is limited to in-frame clones, with some not included. V and J calls and clone size come straight from that table; D and trimming were deduced from the DNA. This sample has hundreds of thousands of clones, with 70% to 90% found just once. This receptor was taken from a man between 18 and 35 years old with active or convalescent COVID-19. The chain joins TRBV7-3 to TRBJ2-2, with D unclear. Input material: peripheral blood. The CDR3 spells CASTATTNTGELFF. Written as DNA, the CDR3 is TGTGCCAGCACAGCGACGACGAACACCGGGGAGCTGTTTTTT.